The entry that follows covers one TCR beta chain sequence. Its specific antigen is unknown. No much larger clone exists at a distance of one base, and base qualities are not known. The data were obtained in a study of blood T cell repertoires in COVID-19 (dated by TCRdb to 2018 to 2020). With regard to the full study: Collaborator samples came from the United States, Italy and Spain and covered acute and convalescent phases of COVID-19. The prospective study material was composed of cDNA or gDNA derived from T cells, B-cell-depleted T cells, or PBMCs. The dataset comprised deeply sampled blood TCRbeta repertoires from subjects exposed to, actively infected with, or recovered from COVID-19. The repertoires were made available in a free public database intended to serve as a resource for research on the immune response to SARS-CoV-2. The samples were drawn from the first 160 participants of the ongoing ImmuneRACE study and from roughly 1,300 subjects provided by 6 global collaborators. The sample metadata nearly always contained a de-identified subject ID, COVID-19 status, age in years and sex. Where available, HLA class I and class II types were obtained from metadata supplied by the sample provider rather than from assay-based typing. Broader findings and caveats from the paper: How much clinical and demographic metadata was included differed by source and by participant, and the metadata was provided uncurated.

The immunoSEQ Assay, a bias-controlled multiplex PCR, was used to amplify TCRbeta CDR3 regions from genomic DNA. Regarding the original processing steps: Nucleated cell counts per sample were estimated from amplification of reference gene primers within the assay. Sequence reads were collapsed and filtered to measure the absolute abundance of every unique TCRbeta CDR3 rearrangement. Productive Simpson clonality was computed per sample as the square root of Simpson's diversity index over productive rearrangements. Entries here come from immuneACCESS through TCRdb and include only in-frame sequences with V and J called. Some clones fail to appear in such tables; in the studies checked, an unresolved V gene covers under half of the shortfall, and the cause of the remainder is unknown. D and trimming come from the DNA, and the V and J calls and clone size come from that table. Here the sample has about 180,000 clones; roughly nine tenths occur a single time. About 1.2% of the sample lies in the top ten.

Participants in the prospective study were enrolled through a virtual design, were aged about 18 to 90 years, and lived in some 24 United States geographic areas. In the prospective study, cohorts were assigned on the basis of participant-reported clinical history obtained from a screening survey and a study questionnaire. Each participant in the prospective study had whole blood, serum and a nasopharyngeal or oropharyngeal swab collected by mobile phlebotomists. Participants in the prospective study had the option to provide additional blood draws and questionnaires over an approximately 2-month period. Prospective study blood samples were shipped either frozen or at room temperature before DNA extraction. The CDR1 and CDR2 encoded by the germline V gene are MNHNS and SASEGT. From the cysteine through the phenylalanine, the CDR3 covers 16 amino acids. This entry keeps only the CDR3 DNA: 48 bases, framed from base 1. V trim: 2 bases; J trim: 5 bases; unmatched bases: 7.

The rearrangement joined TRBV6-1 to TRBJ2-5; the central 11 bases match TRBD1. This TCR was recovered from a human donor with acute COVID-19. The donor label of this sample is uncertain. Sample: PBMCs or T cells enriched from blood (not recorded which). The CDR3 region has the sequence CASSEWGQGGGETQYF. The sequenced DNA is TGTGCCAGCAGTGAATGGGGACAGGGGGGAGGGGAGACCCAGTACTTC.